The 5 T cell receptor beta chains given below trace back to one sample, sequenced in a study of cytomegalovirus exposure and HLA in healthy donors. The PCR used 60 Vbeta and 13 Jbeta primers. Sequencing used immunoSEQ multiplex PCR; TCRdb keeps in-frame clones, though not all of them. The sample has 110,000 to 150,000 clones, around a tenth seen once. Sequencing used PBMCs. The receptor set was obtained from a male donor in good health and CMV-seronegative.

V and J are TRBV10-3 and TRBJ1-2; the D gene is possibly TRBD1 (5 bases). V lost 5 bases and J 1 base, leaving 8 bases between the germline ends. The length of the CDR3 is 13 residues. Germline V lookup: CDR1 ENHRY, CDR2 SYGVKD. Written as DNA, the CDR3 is TGTGCCATCAGTCCCGACAGTAACTATGGCTACACCTTC. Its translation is CAISPDSNYGYTF.

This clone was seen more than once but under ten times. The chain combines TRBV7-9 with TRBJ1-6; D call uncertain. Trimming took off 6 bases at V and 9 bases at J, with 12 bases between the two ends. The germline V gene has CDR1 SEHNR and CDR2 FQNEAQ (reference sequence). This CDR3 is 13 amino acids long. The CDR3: CASSEYAVSPLHF. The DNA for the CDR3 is TGTGCCAGCAGTGAGTATGCGGTTTCACCCCTCCACTTT.

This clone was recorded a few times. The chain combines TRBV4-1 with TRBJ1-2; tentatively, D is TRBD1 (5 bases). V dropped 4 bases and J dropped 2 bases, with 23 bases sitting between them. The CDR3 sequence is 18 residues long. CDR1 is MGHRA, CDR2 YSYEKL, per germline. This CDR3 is CASSPLLLASDKNYGYTF. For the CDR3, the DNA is TGCGCCAGCAGCCCCCTCCTTTTAGCTTCGGACAAGAACTATGGCTACACCTTC.

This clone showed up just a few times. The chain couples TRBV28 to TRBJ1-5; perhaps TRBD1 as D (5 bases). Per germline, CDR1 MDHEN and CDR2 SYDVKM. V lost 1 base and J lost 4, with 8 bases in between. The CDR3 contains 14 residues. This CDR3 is CASSLSGRNQPQHF. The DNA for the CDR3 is TGTGCCAGCAGTTTATCAGGGAGGAATCAGCCCCAGCATTTT.

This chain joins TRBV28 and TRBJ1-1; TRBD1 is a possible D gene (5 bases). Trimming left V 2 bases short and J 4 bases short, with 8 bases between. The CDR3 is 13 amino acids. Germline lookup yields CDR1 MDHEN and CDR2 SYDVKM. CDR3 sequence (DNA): TGTGCCAGCAGTTTAAGGAGGGGCACTGAAGCTTTCTTT. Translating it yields CASSLRRGTEAFF.